Shown below are 3 T cell receptor beta chains from a single sample sequenced in a study of beta chain features in type 1 diabetes. Study-level results: Significant though moderate, a shortening of TCRB CDR3s appeared in all four CD4+ subsets of Type 1 diabetes patients.

The whole isolated RNA underwent reverse transcription, so sequencing captured expressed TCRB transcripts. Method: immunoSEQ multiplex PCR; TCRdb's copy keeps in-frame clones and lacks some. The sample contains 200,000 to 300,000 clones, about 14% of which appear only once. What these receptors recognize is not known. The specimen sequenced was naive CD4+ T cells from blood. These receptors came from a man younger than 45 with type 1 diabetes.

The CDR3 DNA is TGCGCCAGCAGCTTGGGGCAACAGGGAAACTATGGCTACACCTTC. Translating gives CASSLGQQGNYGYTF. V and J are TRBV5-1 and TRBJ1-2; a weak D match, TRBD1 (6 bases). The CDR3 is 15 residues long. The germline gives CDR1 SGHRS, CDR2 YFSETQ. V lost 0 bases and J lost 2, with 11 bases in between.

This clone appeared a few times. J is TRBJ2-7 and V is TRBV11-2, with D perhaps TRBD2 (6 bases). In germline, CDR1 is SGHAT, CDR2 FQNNGV. The CDR3 covers 15 residues. V lost 0 bases, J lost 3 bases, and 12 bases lay in between. CDR3 in amino acids: CASSLDGLTLYEQYF. As DNA, the CDR3 is TGTGCCAGCAGCTTAGACGGACTAACCCTCTACGAGCAGTACTTC.

This clone was seen a few times. This sequence joins TRBV29-1 and TRBJ2-3, with 13 bases identical to TRBD2. This CDR3 spans 17 amino acids. The J segment lost 1 base and the V segment lost 0 bases, leaving 4 bases of the junction unmatched. Germline values: CDR1 SQVTM, CDR2 ANQGSEA. The CDR3 DNA reads as TGCAGCGTTGAAGATCTAGGGACTAGCGGGGGCACAGATACGCAGTATTTT. Encoded protein: CSVEDLGTSGGTDTQYF.